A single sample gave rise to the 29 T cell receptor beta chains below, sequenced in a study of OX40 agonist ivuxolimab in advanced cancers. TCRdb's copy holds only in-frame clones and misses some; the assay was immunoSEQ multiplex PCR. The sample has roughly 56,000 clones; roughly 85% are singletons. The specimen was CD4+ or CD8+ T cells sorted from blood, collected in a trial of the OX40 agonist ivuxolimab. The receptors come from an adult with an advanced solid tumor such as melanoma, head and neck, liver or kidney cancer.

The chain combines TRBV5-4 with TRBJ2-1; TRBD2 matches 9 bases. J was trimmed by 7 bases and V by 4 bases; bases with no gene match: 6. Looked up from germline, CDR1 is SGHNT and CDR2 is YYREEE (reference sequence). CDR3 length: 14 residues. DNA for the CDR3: TGTGCCAGCAGCCTTAGCGGGAGCCGTAATGAGCAGTTCTTC. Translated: CASSLSGSRNEQFF.

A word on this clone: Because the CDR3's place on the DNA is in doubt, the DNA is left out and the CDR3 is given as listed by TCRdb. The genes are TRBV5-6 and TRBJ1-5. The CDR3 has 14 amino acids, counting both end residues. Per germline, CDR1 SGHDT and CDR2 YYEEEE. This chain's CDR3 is CASSFGPGNQPQHF.

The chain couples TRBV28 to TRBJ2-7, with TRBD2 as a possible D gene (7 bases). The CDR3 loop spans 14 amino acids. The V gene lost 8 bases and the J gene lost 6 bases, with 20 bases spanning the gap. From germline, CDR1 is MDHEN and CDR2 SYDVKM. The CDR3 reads CASGRGGPLGEQYF. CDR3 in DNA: TGTGCCAGCGGGAGGGGGGGCCCCCTTGGCGAGCAGTACTTC.

CDR3 in DNA: TGCGCCAGCAGCTATGGCCAGAGGGGCAGTGGGACAGATACGCAGTATTTT. This sequence encodes CASSYGQRGSGTDTQYF. The chain is built from TRBV5-1 and TRBJ2-3, with D perhaps matching TRBD1 or TRBD2 (5 bases each). Germline CDR1 reads SGHRS; CDR2 reads YFSETQ. Between the trimmed V and J ends, which lost 3 bases and 3 bases, there was a span of 20 bases. The CDR3 covers 17 residues.

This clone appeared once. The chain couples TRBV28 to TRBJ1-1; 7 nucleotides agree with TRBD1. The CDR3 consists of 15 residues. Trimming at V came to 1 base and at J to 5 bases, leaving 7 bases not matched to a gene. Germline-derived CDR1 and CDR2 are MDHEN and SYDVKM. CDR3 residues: CASSLSRGGATEAFF. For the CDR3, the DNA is TGTGCCAGCAGTTTATCGAGAGGGGGCGCGACTGAAGCTTTCTTT.

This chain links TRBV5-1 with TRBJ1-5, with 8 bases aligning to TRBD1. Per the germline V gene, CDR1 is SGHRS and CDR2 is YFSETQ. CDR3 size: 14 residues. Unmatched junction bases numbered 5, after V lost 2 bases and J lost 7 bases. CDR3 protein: CASSLDRGSQPQHF. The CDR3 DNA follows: TGCGCCAGCAGCTTAGACAGGGGAAGCCAGCCCCAGCATTTT. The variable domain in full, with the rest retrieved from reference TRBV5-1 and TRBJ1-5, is KAGVTQTPRYLIKTRGQQVTLSCSPISGHRSVSWYQQTPGQGLQFLFEYFSETQRNKGNFPGRFSGRQFSNSRSEMNVSTLELGDSALYLCASSLDRGSQPQHFGDGTRLSIL.

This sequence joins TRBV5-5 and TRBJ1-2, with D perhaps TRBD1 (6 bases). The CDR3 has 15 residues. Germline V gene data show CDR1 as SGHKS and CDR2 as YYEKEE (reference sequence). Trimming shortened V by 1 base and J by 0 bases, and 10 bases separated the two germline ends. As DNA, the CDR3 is TGTGCCAGCAGCTTGTGGGGGGCCTCTAACTATGGCTACACCTTC. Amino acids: CASSLWGASNYGYTF. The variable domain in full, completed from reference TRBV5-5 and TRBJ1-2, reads DAGVTQSPTHLIKTRGQQVTLRCSPISGHKSVSWYQQVLGQGPQFIFQYYEKEERGRGNFPDRFSARQFPNYSSELNVNALLLGDSALYLCASSLWGASNYGYTFGSGTRLTVV.

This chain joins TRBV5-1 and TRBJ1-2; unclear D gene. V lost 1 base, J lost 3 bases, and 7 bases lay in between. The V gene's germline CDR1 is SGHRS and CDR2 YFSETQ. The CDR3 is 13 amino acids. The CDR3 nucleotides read TGCGCCAGCAGCTTGAGGCCAGACTATGGCTACACCTTC. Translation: CASSLRPDYGYTF.

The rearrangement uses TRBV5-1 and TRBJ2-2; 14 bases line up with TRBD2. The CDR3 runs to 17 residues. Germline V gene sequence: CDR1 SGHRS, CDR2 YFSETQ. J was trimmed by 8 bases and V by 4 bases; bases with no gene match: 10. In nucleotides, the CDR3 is TGCGCCAGCAGCCCGGGACTAGCGGGAGTAGCGACGGGGGAGCTGTTTTTT. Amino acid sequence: CASSPGLAGVATGELFF.

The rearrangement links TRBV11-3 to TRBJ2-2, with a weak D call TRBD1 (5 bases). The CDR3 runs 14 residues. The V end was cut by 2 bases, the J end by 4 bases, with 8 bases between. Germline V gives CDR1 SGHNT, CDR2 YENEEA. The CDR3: CASSLLGVTGELFF. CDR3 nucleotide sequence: TGTGCCAGCAGCTTACTAGGGGTCACCGGGGAGCTGTTTTTT.

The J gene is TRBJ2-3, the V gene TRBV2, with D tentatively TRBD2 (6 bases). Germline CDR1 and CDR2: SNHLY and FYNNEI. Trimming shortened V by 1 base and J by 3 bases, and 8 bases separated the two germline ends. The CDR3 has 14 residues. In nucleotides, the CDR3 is TGTGCCAGCAGTGAAGTTCTAGCGACAGATACGCAGTATTTT. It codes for CASSEVLATDTQYF.

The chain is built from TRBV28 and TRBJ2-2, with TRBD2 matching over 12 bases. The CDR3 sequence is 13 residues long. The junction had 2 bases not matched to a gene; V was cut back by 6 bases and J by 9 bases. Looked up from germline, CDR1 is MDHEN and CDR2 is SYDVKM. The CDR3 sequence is CASRTSGSRELFF. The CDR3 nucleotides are TGTGCCAGCAGGACTAGCGGGAGCCGGGAGCTGTTTTTT.

CDR3 in amino acids: CASSQPFRPGNEQFF. Written as DNA, the CDR3 is TGTGCCAGCAGCCAACCTTTTAGACCAGGCAATGAGCAGTTCTTC. The rearrangement joins TRBV14 to TRBJ2-1; D uncertain. V lost 2 bases and J lost 6, with 14 bases in between. The CDR3 loop spans 15 amino acids. Per the germline V gene, CDR1 is SGHDN and CDR2 is FVKESK.

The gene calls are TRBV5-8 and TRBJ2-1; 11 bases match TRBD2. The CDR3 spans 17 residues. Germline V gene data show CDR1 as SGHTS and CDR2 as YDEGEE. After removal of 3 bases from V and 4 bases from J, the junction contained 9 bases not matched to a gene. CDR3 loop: CASSWTVLAGVYNEQFF. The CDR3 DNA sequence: TGTGCCAGCAGCTGGACAGTACTAGCGGGAGTGTACAATGAGCAGTTCTTC. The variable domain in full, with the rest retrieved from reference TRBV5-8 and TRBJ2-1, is EAGVTQSPTHLIKTRGQQATLRCSPISGHTSVYWYQQALGLGLQFLLWYDEGEERNRGNFPPRFSGRQFPNYSSELNVNALELEDSALYLCASSWTVLAGVYNEQFFGPGTRLTVL.

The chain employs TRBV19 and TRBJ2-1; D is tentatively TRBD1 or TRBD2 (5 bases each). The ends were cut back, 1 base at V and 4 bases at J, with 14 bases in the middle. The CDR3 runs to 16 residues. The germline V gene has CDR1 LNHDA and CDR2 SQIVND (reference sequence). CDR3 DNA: TGTGCCAGTAGTATAGGGGGCCAGCGGAGGTACAATGAGCAGTTCTTC. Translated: CASSIGGQRRYNEQFF.

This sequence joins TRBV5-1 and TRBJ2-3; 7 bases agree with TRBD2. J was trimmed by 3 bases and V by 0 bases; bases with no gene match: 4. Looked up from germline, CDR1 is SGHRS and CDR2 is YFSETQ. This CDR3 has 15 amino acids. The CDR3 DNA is TGCGCCAGCAGCTTGGTTGGCGGGAGAACAGATACGCAGTATTTT. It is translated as CASSLVGGRTDTQYF.

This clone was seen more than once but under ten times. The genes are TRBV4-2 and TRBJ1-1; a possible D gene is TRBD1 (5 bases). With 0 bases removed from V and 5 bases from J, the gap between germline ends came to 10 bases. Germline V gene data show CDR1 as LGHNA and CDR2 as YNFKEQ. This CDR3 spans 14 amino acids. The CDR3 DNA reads TGTGCCAGCAGCCAAGAATTTCGGGGGACTGAAGCTTTCTTT. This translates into CASSQEFRGTEAFF.

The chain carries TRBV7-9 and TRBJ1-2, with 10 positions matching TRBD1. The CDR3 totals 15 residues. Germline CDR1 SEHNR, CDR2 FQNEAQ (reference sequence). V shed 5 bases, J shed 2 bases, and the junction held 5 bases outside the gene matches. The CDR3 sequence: CASSQETGGNYGYTF. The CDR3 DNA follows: TGTGCCAGCAGCCAAGAGACAGGGGGCAACTATGGCTACACCTTC.

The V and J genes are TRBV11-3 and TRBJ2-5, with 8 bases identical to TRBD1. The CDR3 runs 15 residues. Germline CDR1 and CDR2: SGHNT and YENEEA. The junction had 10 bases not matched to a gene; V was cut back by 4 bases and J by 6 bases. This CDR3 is CASSSTRTGKQTQYF. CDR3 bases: TGTGCCAGCAGCTCAACCCGGACAGGGAAACAGACCCAGTACTTC.

CDR3 sequence: CASSRDRLRGEQYF. Written as DNA, the CDR3 is TGCGCCAGCAGTAGGGACAGGCTGCGGGGTGAGCAGTACTTC. This chain connects TRBV10-1 to TRBJ2-7, with 8 positions matching TRBD1. Per the germline V gene, CDR1 is WNHNN and CDR2 is SYGVQD (reference sequence). The CDR3 has 14 residues. The ends lost 5 bases at V and 7 bases at J; junction bases unmatched: 10.

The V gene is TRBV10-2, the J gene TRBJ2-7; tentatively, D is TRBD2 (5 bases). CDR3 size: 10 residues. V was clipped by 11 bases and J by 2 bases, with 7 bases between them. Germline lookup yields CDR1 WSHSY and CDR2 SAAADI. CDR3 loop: CASGAYEQYF. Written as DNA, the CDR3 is TGCGCCTCCGGGGCCTACGAGCAGTACTTC.

The CDR3 DNA sequence: TGTGCCGTAAGGGGGAATGGCTACACCTTC. It yields the protein CAVRGNGYTF. This chain links TRBV28 with TRBJ1-2, with a possible D match to TRBD1 (6 bases). This CDR3 is 10 amino acids long. Germline V gives CDR1 MDHEN, CDR2 SYDVKM. Trimming removed 11 bases at V and 6 bases at J, with 10 bases between.

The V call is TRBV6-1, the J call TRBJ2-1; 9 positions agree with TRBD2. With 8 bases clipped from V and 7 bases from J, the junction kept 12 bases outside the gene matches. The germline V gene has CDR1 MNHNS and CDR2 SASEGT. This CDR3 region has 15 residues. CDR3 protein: CASRTSGYGVNEQFF. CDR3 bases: TGTGCCAGCCGAACTAGCGGGTATGGCGTTAATGAGCAGTTCTTC.

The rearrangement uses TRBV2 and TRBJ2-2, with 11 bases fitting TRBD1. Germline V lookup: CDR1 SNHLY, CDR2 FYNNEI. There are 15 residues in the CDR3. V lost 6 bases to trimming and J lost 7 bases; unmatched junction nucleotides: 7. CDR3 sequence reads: CASREDRGQGGELFF. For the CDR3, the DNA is TGTGCCAGCAGAGAGGACAGGGGGCAGGGCGGGGAGCTGTTTTTT.

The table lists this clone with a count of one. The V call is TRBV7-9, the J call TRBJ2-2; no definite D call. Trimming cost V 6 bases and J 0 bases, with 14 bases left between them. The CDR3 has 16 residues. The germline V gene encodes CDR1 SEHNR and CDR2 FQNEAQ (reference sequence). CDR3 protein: CASRQRGGSNTGELFF. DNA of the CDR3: TGTGCCAGCAGGCAACGCGGCGGATCGAACACCGGGGAGCTGTTTTTT.

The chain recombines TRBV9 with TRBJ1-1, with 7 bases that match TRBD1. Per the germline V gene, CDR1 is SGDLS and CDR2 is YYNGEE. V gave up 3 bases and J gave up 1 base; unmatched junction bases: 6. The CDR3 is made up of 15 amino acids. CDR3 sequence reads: CASSGSGTANTEAFF. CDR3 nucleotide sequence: TGTGCCAGCAGCGGTTCCGGGACAGCGAACACTGAAGCTTTCTTT.

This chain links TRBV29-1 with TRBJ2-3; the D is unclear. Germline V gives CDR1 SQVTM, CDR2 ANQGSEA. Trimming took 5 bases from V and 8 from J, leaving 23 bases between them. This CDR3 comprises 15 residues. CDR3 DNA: TGCAGCGTTCAATCCCCGGGCGGCTGGGCAGGTACGCAGTATTTT. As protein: CSVQSPGGWAGTQYF.

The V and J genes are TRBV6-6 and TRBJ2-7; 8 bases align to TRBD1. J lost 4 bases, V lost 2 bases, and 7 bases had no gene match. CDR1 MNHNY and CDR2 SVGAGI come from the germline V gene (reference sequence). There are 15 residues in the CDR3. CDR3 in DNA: TGTGCCAGCAGTTACGGGGGACAGGTCACGTACGAGCAGTACTTC. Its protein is CASSYGGQVTYEQYF.

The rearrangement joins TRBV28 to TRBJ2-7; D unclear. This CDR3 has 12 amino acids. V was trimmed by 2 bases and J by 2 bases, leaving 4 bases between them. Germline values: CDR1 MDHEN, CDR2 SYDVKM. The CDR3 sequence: CASSLGAYEQYF. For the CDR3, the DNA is TGTGCCAGCAGTTTAGGGGCCTACGAGCAGTACTTC.